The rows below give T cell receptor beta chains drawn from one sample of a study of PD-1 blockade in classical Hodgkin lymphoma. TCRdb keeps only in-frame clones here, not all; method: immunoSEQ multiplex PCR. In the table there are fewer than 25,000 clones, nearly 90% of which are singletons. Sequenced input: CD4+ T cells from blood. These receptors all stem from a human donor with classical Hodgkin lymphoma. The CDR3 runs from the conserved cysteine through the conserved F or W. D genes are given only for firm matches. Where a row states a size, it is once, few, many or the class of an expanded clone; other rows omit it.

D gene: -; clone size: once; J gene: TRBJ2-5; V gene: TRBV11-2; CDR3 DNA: TGTGCCAGCAGCCCCAGACAGACACAAGAGACCCAGTACTTC; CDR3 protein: CASSPRQTQETQYF
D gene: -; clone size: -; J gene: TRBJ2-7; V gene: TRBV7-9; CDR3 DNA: TGTGCCAGCAGCTTAGAGGGTTTTTCCTACGAGCAGTACTTC; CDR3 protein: CASSLEGFSYEQYF
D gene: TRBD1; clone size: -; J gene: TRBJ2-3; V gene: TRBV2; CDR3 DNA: TGTGCCAGCGAAAAACAGGGGCGGAGCACAGATACGCAGTATTTT; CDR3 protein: CASEKQGRSTDTQYF
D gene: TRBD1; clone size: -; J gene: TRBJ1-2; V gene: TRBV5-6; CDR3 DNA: TGTGCCAGCAGCATAAGGACAGGCCTCAACACTAACTATGGCTACACCTTC; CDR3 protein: CASSIRTGLNTNYGYTF
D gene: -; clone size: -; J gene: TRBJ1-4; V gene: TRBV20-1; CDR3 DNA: TGCAGTGGTCACAGCGGTGAAAAACTGTTTTTT; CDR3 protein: CSGHSGEKLFF
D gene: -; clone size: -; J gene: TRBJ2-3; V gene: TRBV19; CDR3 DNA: TGTGCCAGCCAGAGCTACTTACAGCGGGATACGCAGTATTTT; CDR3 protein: CASQSYLQRDTQYF
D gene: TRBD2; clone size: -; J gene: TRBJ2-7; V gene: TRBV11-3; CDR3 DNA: TGTGCCAGCAGCTCTTGGACTAGCGGGAGCCACGAGCAGTACTTC; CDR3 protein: CASSSWTSGSHEQYF
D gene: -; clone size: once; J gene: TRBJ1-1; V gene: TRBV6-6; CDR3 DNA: TGTGCCACCTGGGGCGGGGGCGTCATGAACACTGAAGCTTTCTTT; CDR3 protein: CATWGGGVMNTEAFF
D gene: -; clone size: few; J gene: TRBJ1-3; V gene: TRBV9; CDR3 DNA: TGTGCCAGCAGCGGCCGCACCGACTCGGGTCCGGGAAACACCATATATTTT; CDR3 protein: CASSGRTDSGPGNTIYF
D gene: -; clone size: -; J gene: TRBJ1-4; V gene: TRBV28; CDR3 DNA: TGTGCCAGCAGTTTAGGCGTGGGGAGTGAAAAACTGTTTTTT; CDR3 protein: CASSLGVGSEKLFF
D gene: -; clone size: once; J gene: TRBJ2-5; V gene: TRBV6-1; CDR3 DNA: TGTGCCAGCAGTGAAGAGGGGGTAATAGCGAGTTGGGAGACCCAGTACTTC; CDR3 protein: CASSEEGVIASWETQYF
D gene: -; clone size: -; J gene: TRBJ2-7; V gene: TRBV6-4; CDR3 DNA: TGTGCCAGCTTAGTCCCGGGACTTCCCATACTAAAGCAGTACTTC; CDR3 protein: CASLVPGLPILKQYF
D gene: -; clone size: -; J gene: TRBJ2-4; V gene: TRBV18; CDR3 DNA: TGTGCCAGCTCACCACCTCAGGGGACCTTAGCCAAAAACATTCAGTACTTC; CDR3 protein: CASSPPQGTLAKNIQYF
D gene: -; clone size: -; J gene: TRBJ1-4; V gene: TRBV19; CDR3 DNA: TGTGCCAGTATCGGCCCGAACGGTGCTAATGAAAAACTGTTTTTT; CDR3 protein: CASIGPNGANEKLFF
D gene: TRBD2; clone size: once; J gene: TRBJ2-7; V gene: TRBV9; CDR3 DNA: TGTGCCAGCAGCGTGGGTAATAGCGGGGGCGGGCTACGGGAACAGCAGTACTTC; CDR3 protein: CASSVGNSGGGLREQQYF
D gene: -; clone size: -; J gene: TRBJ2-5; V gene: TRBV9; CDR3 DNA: TGTGCCAGCAGCGCAGCCCACTGGGAGGGGGCAGAGACCCAGTACTTC; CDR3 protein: CASSAAHWEGAETQYF
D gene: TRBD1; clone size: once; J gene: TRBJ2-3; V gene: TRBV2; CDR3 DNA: TGTGCCAGCAGTGCGGACAGGGGAAAAACAGATACGCAGTATTTT; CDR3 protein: CASSADRGKTDTQYF
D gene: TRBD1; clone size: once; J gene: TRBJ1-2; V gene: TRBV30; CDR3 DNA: TGTGCCTCAAATTCCGGGACAGGTTTGCCTCCCCGCTTC; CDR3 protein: CASNSGTGLPPRF
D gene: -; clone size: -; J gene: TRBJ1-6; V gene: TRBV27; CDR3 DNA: TGTGCCAGCAGCCTCGAGCGTAATTCACCCCTCCACTTT; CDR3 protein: CASSLERNSPLHF
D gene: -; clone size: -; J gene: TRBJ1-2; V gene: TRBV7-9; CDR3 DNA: TGTGCCAGCAGCCCCCGGCAGGGAGTCCATAACTATGGCTACACCTTC; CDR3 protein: CASSPRQGVHNYGYTF
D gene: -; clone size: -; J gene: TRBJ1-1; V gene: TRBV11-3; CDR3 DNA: TGTGCCAGCAGCTTAGGTGAGGGTGCCACTGAAGCTTTCTTT; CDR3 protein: CASSLGEGATEAFF
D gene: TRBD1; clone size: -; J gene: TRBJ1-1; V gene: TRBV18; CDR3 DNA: TGTGCCAGCTCGCCAGGGGGCTGGTCTGAAGCTTTCTTT; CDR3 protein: CASSPGGWSEAFF
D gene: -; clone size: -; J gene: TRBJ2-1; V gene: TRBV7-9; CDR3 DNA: TGTGCCAGCAGCTTAGAGGGCCGCTACAATGAGCAGTTCTTC; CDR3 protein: CASSLEGRYNEQFF
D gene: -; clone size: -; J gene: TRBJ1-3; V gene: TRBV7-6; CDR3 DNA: TGTGCCAGCAGCTTAGCGGCAGGGAGTAGTGGAAACACCATATATTTT; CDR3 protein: CASSLAAGSSGNTIYF
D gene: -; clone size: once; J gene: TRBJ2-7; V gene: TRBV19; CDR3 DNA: TGTGCCAGTAGTATTGCCAGGGACTACGAGCAGTACTTC; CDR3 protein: CASSIARDYEQYF
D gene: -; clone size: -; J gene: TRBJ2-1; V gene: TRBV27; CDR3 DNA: TGTGCCAGCTCTATACGGGGGCCCCAAACCTACAATGAGCAGTTCTTC; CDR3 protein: CASSIRGPQTYNEQFF
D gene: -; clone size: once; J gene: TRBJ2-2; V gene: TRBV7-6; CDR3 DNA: TGTGCCAGCAGCTACTTCACTGGAGGGACCGGGGAGCTGTTTTTT; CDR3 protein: CASSYFTGGTGELFF
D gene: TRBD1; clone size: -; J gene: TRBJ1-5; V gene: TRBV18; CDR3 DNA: TGTGCCAGCTCAACCGGGACAGGGGATCAGCCCCAGCATTTT; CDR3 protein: CASSTGTGDQPQHF
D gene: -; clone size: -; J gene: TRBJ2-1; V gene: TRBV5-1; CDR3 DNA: TGCGCCAGCAGCTTGGTTTTCGCGCCGGTGCCCTACAATGAGCAGTTCTTC; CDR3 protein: CASSLVFAPVPYNEQFF
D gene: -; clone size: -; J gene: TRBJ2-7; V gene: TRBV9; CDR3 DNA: TGTGCCAGCAGCGTAGAGCCGGGGGCCGAAGAGCAGTACTTC; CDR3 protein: CASSVEPGAEEQYF
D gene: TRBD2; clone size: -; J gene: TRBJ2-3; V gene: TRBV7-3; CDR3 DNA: TGTGCCAGCAGCTTCCAGGGGAGGGCTAGCGGGGCAGATACGCAGTATTTT; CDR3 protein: CASSFQGRASGADTQYF
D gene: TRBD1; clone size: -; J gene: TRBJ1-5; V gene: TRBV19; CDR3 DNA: TGTGCCAGTAGTATGGGGACAGGGACAGCGTGGAGCAATCAGCCCCAGCATTTT; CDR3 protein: CASSMGTGTAWSNQPQHF
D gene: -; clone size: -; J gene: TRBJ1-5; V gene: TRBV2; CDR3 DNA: TGTGCCAGCAAAGGAAACAGAGATCAGCCCCAGCATTTT; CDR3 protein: CASKGNRDQPQHF
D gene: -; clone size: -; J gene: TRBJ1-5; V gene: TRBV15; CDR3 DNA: TGTGCCACCAGCACGGACATAAGGAGCAATCAGCCCCAGCATTTT; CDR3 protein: CATSTDIRSNQPQHF
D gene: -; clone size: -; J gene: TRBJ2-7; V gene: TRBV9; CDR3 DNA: TGTGCCAGCAGCGTAGCGGGGGCGGACTACGAGCAGTACTTC; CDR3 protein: CASSVAGADYEQYF
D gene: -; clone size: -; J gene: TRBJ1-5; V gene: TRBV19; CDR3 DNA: TGTGCCAGTAGCCCCGTAGGGCTCGGGAATCAGCCCCAGCATTTT; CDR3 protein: CASSPVGLGNQPQHF
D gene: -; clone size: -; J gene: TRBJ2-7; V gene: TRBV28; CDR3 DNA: TGTGCCAGCAGAGGTGGTGCGGAGGGCTCCTACGAGCAGTACTTC; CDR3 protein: CASRGGAEGSYEQYF
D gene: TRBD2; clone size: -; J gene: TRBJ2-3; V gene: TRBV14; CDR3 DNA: TGTGCCAGCAGCCCCCCACCGGGAGCGGGGAGGTCAGATACGCAGTATTTT; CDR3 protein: CASSPPPGAGRSDTQYF
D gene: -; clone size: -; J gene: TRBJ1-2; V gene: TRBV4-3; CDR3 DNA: TGCGCCAGCAGCCAAGAACTGGGGACCTGGGGCTACACCTTC; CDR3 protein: CASSQELGTWGYTF
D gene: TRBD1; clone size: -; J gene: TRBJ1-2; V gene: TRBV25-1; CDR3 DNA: TGTGCCAGCGGGGACAGGCAAACGGGAGGCTACACCTTC; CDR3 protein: CASGDRQTGGYTF
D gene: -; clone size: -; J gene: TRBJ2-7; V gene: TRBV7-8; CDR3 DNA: TGTGCCAGCAGCCCTATGAGGTCTATCTATAACGGCGAGCAGTACTTC; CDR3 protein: CASSPMRSIYNGEQYF
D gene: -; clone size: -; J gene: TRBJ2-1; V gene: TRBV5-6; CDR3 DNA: TGTGCCAGCAGCTTACAGGGGCTAGCGGTTGACAATGAGCAGTTCTTC; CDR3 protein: CASSLQGLAVDNEQFF
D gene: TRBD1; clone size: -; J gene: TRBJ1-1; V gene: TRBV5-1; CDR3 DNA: TGCGCCAGCAGCTCTGAATGGGACAGGGAAGAAGCTTTCTTT; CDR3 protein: CASSSEWDREEAFF
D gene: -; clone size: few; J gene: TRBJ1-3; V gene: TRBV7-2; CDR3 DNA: TGTGCCAGCAGCTTCCAGGGCGAGAACACCATATATTTT; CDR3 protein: CASSFQGENTIYF
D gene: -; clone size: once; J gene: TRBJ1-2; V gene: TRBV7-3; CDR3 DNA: TGCGCCAGCAGCCCCACCAGCGGGAAGGGCTATGGCTACACCTTC; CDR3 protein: CASSPTSGKGYGYTF
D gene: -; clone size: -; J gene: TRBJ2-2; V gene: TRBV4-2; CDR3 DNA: TGTGCCAGCAGCCAGCAACGCCCCCAGGGATCCCCTACCGGGGAGCTGTTTTTT; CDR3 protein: CASSQQRPQGSPTGELFF
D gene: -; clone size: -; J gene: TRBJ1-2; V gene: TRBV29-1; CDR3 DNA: TGCAGCGTCTCTGGGGCTGGCTACACCTTC; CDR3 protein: CSVSGAGYTF
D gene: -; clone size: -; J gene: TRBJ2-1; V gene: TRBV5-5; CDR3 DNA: TGTGCCAGCAGCTTGGCTACCGCGCGGGAGCAGTTCTTC; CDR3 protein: CASSLATAREQFF
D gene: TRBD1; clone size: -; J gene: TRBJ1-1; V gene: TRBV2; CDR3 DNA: TGTGCCAGCAGTGGGACAGGGGGCTTTACTGAAGCTTTCTTT; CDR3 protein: CASSGTGGFTEAFF